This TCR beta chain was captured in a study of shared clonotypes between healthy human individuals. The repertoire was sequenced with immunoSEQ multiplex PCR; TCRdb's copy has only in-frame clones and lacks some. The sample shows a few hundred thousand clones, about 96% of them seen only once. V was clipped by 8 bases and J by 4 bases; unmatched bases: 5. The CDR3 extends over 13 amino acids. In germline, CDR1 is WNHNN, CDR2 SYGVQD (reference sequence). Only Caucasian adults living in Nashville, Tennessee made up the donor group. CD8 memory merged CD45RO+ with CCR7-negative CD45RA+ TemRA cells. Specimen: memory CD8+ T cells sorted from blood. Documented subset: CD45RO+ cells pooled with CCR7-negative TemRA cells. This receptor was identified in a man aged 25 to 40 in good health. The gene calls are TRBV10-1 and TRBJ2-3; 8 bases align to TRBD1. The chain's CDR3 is CASATGVADTQYF. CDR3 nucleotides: TGCGCCAGCGCGACAGGGGTTGCAGATACGCAGTATTTT.